The 10 T cell receptor beta chains presented below share a single source sample, sequenced in a study of cytomegalovirus exposure and HLA in healthy donors. Data came from immunoSEQ multiplex PCR; TCRdb stores just in-frame clones and leaves some out. The repertoire has about 160,000 clones, roughly 90% of them found once; the top ten carry approximately 5%. The specimen was PBMCs. The origin of the receptors is a woman in her 30s in good health and CMV-seronegative.

The genes are TRBV5-1 and TRBJ1-5, with 7 nucleotides matching TRBD1. Germline-derived CDR1 and CDR2 are SGHRS and YFSETQ. The CDR3 has 18 amino acids. Trimming cost V 4 bases and J 0 bases; bases outside gene matches: 13. The CDR3: CASSGTGDWNYSNQPQHF. The CDR3 region has the DNA TGCGCCAGCAGCGGAACAGGGGATTGGAATTATAGCAATCAGCCCCAGCATTTT.

The CDR3 bases are TGCGCCAGCAGCCGACTAGCGGGAAGTCTGGGTGAGCAGTACTTC. The encoded protein is CASSRLAGSLGEQYF. V gene TRBV5-1 combines with J gene TRBJ2-7; TRBD2 matches at 11 bases. There are 15 residues in the CDR3. The germline gives CDR1 SGHRS, CDR2 YFSETQ. Unmatched junction bases numbered 10, after V lost 4 bases and J lost 7 bases.

The V gene is TRBV5-4, the J gene TRBJ2-7, with D unresolved. Per the germline V gene, CDR1 is SGHNT and CDR2 is YYREEE (reference sequence). Deletions cut 0 bases from V and 0 bases from J, with 10 bases between. This CDR3 is 15 amino acids long. The DNA of the CDR3 is TGTGCCAGCAGCTTGGGGGTCCAGAGCTCCTACGAGCAGTACTTC. This encodes CASSLGVQSSYEQYF.

The chain uses TRBV27 and TRBJ2-6; tentative D call: TRBD1 (6 bases). Trimming pared 2 bases from V and 0 bases from J, leaving 11 bases between. The CDR3 has 17 amino acids. CDR1 MNHEY and CDR2 SMNVEV come from the germline V gene (reference sequence). The DNA for the CDR3 is TGTGCCAGCAGTTTAGGGCAGGGGTTCTCTGGGGCCAACGTCCTGACTTTC. It specifies CASSLGQGFSGANVLTF.

CDR3 sequence reads: CSVAPTSGMVNEQFF. For the CDR3, the DNA is TGCAGCGTTGCCCCGACTAGCGGGATGGTCAATGAGCAGTTCTTC. The chain joins TRBV29-1 to TRBJ2-1, with 11 positions matching TRBD2. Germline V gene sequence: CDR1 SQVTM, CDR2 ANQGSEA. Unmatched junction bases numbered 8, after V lost 4 bases and J lost 6 bases. This CDR3 region has 15 residues.

The CDR3 loop reads CASSLRGLARETQYF. The CDR3 DNA follows: TGTGCCAGCAGCCTAAGAGGACTAGCGCGAGAGACCCAGTACTTC. This chain joins TRBV14 and TRBJ2-5; 9 bases match TRBD2. Germline V gene lookup returns CDR1 SGHDN and CDR2 FVKESK. The CDR3 loop spans 15 amino acids. The J segment lost 4 bases and the V segment lost 4 bases, leaving 7 bases of the junction unmatched.

V gene TRBV29-1 combines with J gene TRBJ2-7, with TRBD2 as a possible D gene (6 bases). The CDR3 has 14 amino acids. Per the germline V gene, CDR1 is SQVTM and CDR2 is ANQGSEA. The V gene lost 4 bases and the J gene lost 0 bases, with 13 bases spanning the gap. CDR3 loop: CSVGRDGSSYEQYF. The CDR3 region has the DNA TGCAGCGTTGGGCGGGACGGCAGCTCCTACGAGCAGTACTTC.

Here the CDR3 DNA reads TGTGCCAGTAGTAACTCAAGACTAGCGGGGCAAGAGACCCAGTACTTC. Protein product: CASSNSRLAGQETQYF. The gene calls are TRBV19 and TRBJ2-5; 11 bases are a match to TRBD2. This CDR3 has 16 amino acids. Per the germline V gene, CDR1 is LNHDA and CDR2 is SQIVND (reference sequence). V was clipped by 4 bases and J by 2 bases; unmatched bases: 6. The variable domain in full, with the rest retrieved from reference TRBV19 and TRBJ2-5, is DGGITQSPKYLFRKEGQNVTLSCEQNLNHDAMYWYRQDPGQGLRLIYYSQIVNDFQKGDIAEGYSVSREKKESFPLTVTSAQKNPTAFYLCASSNSRLAGQETQYFGPGTRLLVL.

In its sample, this clone was seen a few times. Within the sample, other DNA sequences also encode this same CDR3. This chain uses TRBV7-8 with TRBJ2-3, with TRBD1 matching over 8 bases. Germline CDR1 SGHVS, CDR2 FQNEAQ. CDR3 length equals 14 residues. Trimming removed 4 bases from V and 5 bases from J; junction bases left unmatched: 5. CDR3 sequence: CASSSQGAEDTQYF. The CDR3 DNA reads as TGTGCCAGCAGCTCTCAGGGGGCGGAAGATACGCAGTATTTT.

This clone was seen a few times. The chain links TRBV6-6 to TRBJ1-1, with D unclear. The CDR3 is made up of 12 amino acids. V was clipped by 5 bases and J by 3 bases, with 7 bases between them. Germline loops: CDR1 MNHNY, CDR2 SVGAGI (reference sequence). CDR3 in DNA: TGTGCCAGCAGTGCGCGGCACACTGAAGCTTTCTTT. Amino acid sequence: CASSARHTEAFF.